This paragraph covers one T cell receptor (beta chain) sequence. Its antigen is not known. The repertoire was sequenced with immunoSEQ multiplex PCR; TCRdb's copy has only in-frame clones and lacks some. The sample holds 110,000 to 150,000 clones, about nine tenths seen once. This entry belongs to a study of T cell responses to AZD1222 COVID-19 vaccine. For the study at large: Second-dose intervals near 4 or 12 weeks were combined. General study points: The donor group comprised mostly white British people and more females; the analysis possibly underestimated clonal diversity. Repertoire sampling occurred only after the peak T cell response. Distributed over spike, vaccine-associated CD4 TCRs predominated at 160-218 and 743-854.

The TCR originated in an adult in good health. The specimen was peripheral blood, collected on day 0 of AZD1222 vaccination.

The DNA of the CDR3 is TGTGCCAGCAGTGATAGCGGGGGTGACGCAGATACGCAGTATTTT. Translating gives CASSDSGGDADTQYF. The V call is TRBV27, the J call TRBJ2-3, with 9 positions matching TRBD2. The germline CDR1 and CDR2 sequences are MNHEY and SMNVEV (reference sequence). The CDR3 is 15 amino acids. J gave up 4 bases and V 5 bases, and 7 bases lay outside the gene matches.